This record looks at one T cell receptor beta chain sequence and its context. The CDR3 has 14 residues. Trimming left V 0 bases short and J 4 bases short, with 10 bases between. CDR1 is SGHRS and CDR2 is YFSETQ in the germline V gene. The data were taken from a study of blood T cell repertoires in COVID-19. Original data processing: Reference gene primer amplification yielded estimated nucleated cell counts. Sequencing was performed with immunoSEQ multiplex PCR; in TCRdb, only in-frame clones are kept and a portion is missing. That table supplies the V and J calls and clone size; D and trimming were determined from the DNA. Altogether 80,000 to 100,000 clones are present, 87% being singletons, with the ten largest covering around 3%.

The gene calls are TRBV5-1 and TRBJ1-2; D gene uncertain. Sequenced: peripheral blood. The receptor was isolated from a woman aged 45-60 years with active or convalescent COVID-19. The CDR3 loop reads CASSLAGESYGYTF. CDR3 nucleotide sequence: TGCGCCAGCAGCTTGGCCGGGGAATCCTATGGCTACACCTTC.